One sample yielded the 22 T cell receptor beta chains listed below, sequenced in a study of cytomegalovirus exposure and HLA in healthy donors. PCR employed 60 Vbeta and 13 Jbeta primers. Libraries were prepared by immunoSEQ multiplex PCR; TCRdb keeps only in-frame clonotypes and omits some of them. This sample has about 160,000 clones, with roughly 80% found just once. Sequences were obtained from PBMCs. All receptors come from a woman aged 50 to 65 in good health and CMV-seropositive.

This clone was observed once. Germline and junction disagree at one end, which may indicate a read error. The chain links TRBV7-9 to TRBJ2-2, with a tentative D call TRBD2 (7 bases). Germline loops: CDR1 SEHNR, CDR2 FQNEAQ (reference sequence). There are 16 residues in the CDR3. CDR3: CSSSLKGGANTGELFF. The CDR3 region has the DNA TGTTCCAGCAGCTTAAAGGGGGGGGCGAACACCGGGGAGCTGTTTTTT.

This CDR3 reads CASSYSLGQGNSPLHF. The CDR3 DNA reads TGTGCCAGCAGTTACTCTCTTGGACAGGGGAATTCACCCCTCCACTTT. The genes are TRBV6-5 and TRBJ1-6, with 9 bases matching TRBD1. Trimming cost V 0 bases and J 7 bases; bases outside gene matches: 4. This CDR3 has 16 amino acids. From germline, CDR1 is MNHEY and CDR2 SVGAGI.

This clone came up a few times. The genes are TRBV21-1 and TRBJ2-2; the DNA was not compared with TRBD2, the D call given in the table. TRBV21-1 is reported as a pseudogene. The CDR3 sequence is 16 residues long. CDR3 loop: CASSRRGSNIAGELFF. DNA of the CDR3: TGTGCCAGCAGCAGGAGAGGGAGTAATATAGCGGGGGAGCTGTTTTTT.

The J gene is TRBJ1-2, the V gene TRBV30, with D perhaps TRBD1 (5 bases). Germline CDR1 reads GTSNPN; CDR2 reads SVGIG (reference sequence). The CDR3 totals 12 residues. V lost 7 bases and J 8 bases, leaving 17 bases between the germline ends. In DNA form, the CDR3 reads TGTGCCTCCTACCACGGGGGTGGCGGCTACACCTTC. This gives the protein CASYHGGGGYTF.

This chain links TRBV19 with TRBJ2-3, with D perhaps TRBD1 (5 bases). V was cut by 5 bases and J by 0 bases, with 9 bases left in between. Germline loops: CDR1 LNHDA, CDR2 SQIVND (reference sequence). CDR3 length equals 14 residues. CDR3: CASSSDKSTDTQYF. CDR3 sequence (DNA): TGTGCCAGTAGTTCGGACAAAAGCACAGATACGCAGTATTTT.

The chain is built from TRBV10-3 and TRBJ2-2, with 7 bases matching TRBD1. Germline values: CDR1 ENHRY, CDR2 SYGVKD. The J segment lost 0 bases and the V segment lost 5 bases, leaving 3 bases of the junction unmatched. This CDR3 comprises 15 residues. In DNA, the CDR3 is TGTGCCATCAGTCTAGGGGGCGCGAACACCGGGGAGCTGTTTTTT. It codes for CAISLGGANTGELFF.

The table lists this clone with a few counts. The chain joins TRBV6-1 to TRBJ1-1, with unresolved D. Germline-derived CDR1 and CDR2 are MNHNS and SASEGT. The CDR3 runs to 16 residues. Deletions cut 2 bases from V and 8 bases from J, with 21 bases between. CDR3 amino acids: CASSEFGYFGSIEAFF. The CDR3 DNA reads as TGTGCCAGCAGTGAATTCGGGTATTTCGGGTCTATCGAAGCTTTCTTT.

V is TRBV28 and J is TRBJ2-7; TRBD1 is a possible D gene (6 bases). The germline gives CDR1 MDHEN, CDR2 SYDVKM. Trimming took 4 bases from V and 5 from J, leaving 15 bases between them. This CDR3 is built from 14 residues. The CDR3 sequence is CASSWGQGRDEQYF. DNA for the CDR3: TGTGCCAGCAGTTGGGGGCAGGGACGCGACGAGCAGTACTTC.

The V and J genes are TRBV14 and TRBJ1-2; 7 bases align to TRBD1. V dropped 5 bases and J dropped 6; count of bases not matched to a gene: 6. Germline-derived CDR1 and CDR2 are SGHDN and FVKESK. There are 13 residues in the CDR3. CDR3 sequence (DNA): TGTGCCAGCAGCAGGGGGCCATGGGATGGCTACACCTTC. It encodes CASSRGPWDGYTF.

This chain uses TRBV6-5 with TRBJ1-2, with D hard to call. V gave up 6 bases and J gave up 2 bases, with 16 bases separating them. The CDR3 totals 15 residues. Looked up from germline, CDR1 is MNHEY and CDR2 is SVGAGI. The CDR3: CASRPAGRSNYGYTF. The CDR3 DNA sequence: TGTGCCAGCAGACCGGCCGGGAGGTCGAACTATGGCTACACCTTC.

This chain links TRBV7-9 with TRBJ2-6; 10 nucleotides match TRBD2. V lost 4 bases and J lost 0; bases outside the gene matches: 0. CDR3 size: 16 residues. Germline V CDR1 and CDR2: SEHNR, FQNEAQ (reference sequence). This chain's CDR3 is CASSSSGGSGANVLTF. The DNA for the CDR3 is TGTGCCAGCAGCTCTAGCGGGGGCTCTGGGGCCAACGTCCTGACTTTC.

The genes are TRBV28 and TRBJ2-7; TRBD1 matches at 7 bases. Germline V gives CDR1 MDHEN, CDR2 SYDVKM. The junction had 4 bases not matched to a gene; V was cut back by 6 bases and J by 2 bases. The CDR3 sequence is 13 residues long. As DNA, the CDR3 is TGTGCCAGCAGGTCGACAGGGACCTACGAGCAGTACTTC. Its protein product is CASRSTGTYEQYF.

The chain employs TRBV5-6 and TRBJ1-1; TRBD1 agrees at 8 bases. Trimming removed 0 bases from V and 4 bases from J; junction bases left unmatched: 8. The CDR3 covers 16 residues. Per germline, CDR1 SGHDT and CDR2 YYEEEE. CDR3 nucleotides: TGTGCCAGCAGCTTGGTGACAGGGGTAGGTGGCACTGAAGCTTTCTTT. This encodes CASSLVTGVGGTEAFF.

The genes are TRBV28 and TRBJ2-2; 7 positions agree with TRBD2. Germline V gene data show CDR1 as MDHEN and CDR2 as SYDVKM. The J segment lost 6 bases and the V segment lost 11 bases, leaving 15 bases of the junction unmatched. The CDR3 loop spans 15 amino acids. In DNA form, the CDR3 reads TGTGCCCCCGGTGGTTGGGGGGAGGGATCCGGGGAGCTGTTTTTT. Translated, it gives CAPGGWGEGSGELFF.

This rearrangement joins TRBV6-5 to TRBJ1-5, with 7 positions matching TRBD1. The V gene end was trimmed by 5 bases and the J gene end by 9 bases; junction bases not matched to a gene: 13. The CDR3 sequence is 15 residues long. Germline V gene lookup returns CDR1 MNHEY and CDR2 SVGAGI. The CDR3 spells CASSNPGTDPWPQHF. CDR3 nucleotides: TGTGCCAGCAGTAACCCGGGGACAGATCCATGGCCCCAGCATTTT.

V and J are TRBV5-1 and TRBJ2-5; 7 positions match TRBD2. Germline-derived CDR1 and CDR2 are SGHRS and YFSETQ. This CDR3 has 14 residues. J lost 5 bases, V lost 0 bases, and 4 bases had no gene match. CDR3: CASSLEAGDETQYF. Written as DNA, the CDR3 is TGCGCCAGCAGCTTGGAGGCGGGGGACGAGACCCAGTACTTC. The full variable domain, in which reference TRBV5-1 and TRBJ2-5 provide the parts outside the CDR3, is KAGVTQTPRYLIKTRGQQVTLSCSPISGHRSVSWYQQTPGQGLQFLFEYFSETQRNKGNFPGRFSGRQFSNSRSEMNVSTLELGDSALYLCASSLEAGDETQYFGPGTRLLVL.

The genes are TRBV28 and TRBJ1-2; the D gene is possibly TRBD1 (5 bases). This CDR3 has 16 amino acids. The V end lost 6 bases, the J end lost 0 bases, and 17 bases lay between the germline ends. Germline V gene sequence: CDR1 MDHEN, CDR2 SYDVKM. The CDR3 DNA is TGTGCCAGCAGAAGTCCCGACAGAGCAGCTAACTATGGCTACACCTTC. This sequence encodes CASRSPDRAANYGYTF.

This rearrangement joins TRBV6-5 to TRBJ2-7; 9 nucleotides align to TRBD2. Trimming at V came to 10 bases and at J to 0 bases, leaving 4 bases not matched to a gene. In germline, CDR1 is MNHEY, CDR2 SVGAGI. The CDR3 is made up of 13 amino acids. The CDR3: CAMSGGPSYEQYF. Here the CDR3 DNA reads TGTGCCATGAGCGGGGGGCCCTCCTACGAGCAGTACTTC.

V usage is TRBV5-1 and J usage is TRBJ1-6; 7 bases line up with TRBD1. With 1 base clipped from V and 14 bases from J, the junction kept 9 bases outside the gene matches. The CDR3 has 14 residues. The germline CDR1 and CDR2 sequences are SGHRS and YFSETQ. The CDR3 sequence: CASSLTGVLEALHF. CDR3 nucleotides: TGCGCCAGCAGCTTGACAGGGGTACTAGAAGCCCTCCACTTT.

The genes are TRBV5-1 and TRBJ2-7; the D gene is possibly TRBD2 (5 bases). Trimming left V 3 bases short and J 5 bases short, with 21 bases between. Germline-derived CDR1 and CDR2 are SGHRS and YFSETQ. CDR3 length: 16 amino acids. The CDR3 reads CASSSGVDWMRNEQYF. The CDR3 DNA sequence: TGCGCCAGCAGCTCCGGGGTGGACTGGATGAGGAACGAGCAGTACTTC.

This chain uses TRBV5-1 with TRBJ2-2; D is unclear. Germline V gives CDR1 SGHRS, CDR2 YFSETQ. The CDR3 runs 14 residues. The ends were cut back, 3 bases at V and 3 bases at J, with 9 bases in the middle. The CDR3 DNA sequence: TGCGCCAGCAGCTCCTTTACGGACACCGGGGAGCTGTTTTTT. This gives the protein CASSSFTDTGELFF. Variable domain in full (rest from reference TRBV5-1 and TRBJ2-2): KAGVTQTPRYLIKTRGQQVTLSCSPISGHRSVSWYQQTPGQGLQFLFEYFSETQRNKGNFPGRFSGRQFSNSRSEMNVSTLELGDSALYLCASSSFTDTGELFFGEGSRLTVL.

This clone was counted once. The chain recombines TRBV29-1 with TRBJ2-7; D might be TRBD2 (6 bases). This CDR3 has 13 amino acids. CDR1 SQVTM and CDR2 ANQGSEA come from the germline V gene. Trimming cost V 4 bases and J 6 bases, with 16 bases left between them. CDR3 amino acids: CSVGRRGSSEQYF. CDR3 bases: TGCAGCGTTGGTCGACGGGGGAGTAGCGAGCAGTACTTC.